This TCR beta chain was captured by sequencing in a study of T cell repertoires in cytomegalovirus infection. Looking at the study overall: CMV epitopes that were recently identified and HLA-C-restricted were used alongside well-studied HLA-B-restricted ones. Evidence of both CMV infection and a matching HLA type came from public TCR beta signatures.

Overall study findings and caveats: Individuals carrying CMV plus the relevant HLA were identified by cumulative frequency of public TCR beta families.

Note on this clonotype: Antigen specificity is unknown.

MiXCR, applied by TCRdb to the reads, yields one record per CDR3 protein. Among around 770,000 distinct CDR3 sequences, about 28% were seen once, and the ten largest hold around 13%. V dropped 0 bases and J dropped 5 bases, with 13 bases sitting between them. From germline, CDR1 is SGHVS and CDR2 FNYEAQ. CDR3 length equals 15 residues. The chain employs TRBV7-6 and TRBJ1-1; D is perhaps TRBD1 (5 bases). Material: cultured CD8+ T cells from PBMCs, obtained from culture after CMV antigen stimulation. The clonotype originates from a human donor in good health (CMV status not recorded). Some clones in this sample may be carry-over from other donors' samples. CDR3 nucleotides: TGTGCCAGCAGCTTAGCGGGGAAGGGGCCTACTGAAGCTTTCTTT. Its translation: CASSLAGKGPTEAFF.